The 8 T cell receptor beta chains below all came from one sample that was sequenced in a study of blood T cell repertoires in COVID-19. Here immunoSEQ multiplex PCR was the method, and the copy in TCRdb shows in-frame clones only, minus some. The sample holds approximately 300,000 clones, around 90% seen once. Source material: PBMCs or T cells enriched from blood (not recorded which). The receptor source for this set is a man aged 55-75 years who had recovered from COVID-19.

This clone was seen a single time. V gene TRBV24-1 combines with J gene TRBJ1-3; no definite D call. The V end was cut by 4 bases, the J end by 0 bases, with 9 bases between. The CDR3 totals 15 residues. Germline V gives CDR1 KGHDR, CDR2 SFDVKD. The CDR3 sequence is CATSDPTDSGNTIYF. The CDR3 nucleotides are TGTGCCACCAGTGACCCTACAGACTCTGGAAACACCATATATTTT.

The chain links TRBV28 to TRBJ2-1; TRBD2 agrees at 9 bases. V gave up 3 bases and J gave up 8 bases; unmatched junction bases: 14. The CDR3 totals 17 residues. CDR1 MDHEN and CDR2 SYDVKM come from the germline V gene. The chain's CDR3 is CASSFPALAGRKDEQFF. CDR3 in DNA: TGTGCCAGCAGTTTCCCGGCCCTAGCGGGAAGGAAGGATGAGCAGTTCTTC.

The chain combines TRBV13 with TRBJ2-1, with a possible D match to TRBD2 (6 bases). The germline V gene encodes CDR1 PRHDT and CDR2 FYEKMQ (reference sequence). Trimming took 2 bases from V and 6 from J, leaving 14 bases between them. The CDR3 totals 15 residues. The CDR3 DNA is TGTGCCAGCAGCTTATGGGGGGAAAGGGGCAATGAGCAGTTCTTC. Translated, it gives CASSLWGERGNEQFF.

The chain carries TRBV6-2 or TRBV6-3 and TRBJ2-7; 10 bases are shared with TRBD2. J gave up 2 bases and V 7 bases, and 8 bases lay outside the gene matches. This CDR3 spans 15 amino acids. CDR1 is MNHEY and CDR2 is SVGEGT in the germline V gene. In DNA form, the CDR3 reads TGTGCCAGCACCCCAAGGACTAGCGGTACCTACGAGCAGTACTTC. Protein: CASTPRTSGTYEQYF.

The V call is TRBV3-1 (or the pseudogene TRBV3-2), the J call TRBJ1-4, with D possibly matching TRBD1 (5 bases). The CDR3 runs 13 residues. In germline, CDR1 is LGHDT, CDR2 YNNKEL (reference sequence). V shed 3 bases and J shed 4 bases, with 6 bases lying between them. DNA of the CDR3: TGTGCCAGCAGCCAGCAGGGTAATGAAAAACTGTTTTTT. It yields the protein CASSQQGNEKLFF.

The chain joins TRBV4-2 to TRBJ2-7, with a possible D match to TRBD2 (6 bases). CDR1 and CDR2 from the germline V gene are LGHNA and YNFKEQ. Trimming cost V 0 bases and J 1 base, with 16 bases left between them. The CDR3 sequence is 17 residues long. CDR3 DNA sequence: TGTGCCAGCAGCCAAGACCTGGGTAGCGGTAATTCCTACGAGCAGTACTTC. Translation gives CASSQDLGSGNSYEQYF.

This chain links TRBV29-1 with TRBJ2-7; a possible D gene is TRBD1 (6 bases). V was trimmed by 2 bases and J by 3 bases, leaving 17 bases between them. Germline-derived CDR1 and CDR2 are SQVTM and ANQGSEA. The length of the CDR3 is 15 residues. CDR3 sequence reads: CSVELTGTGRYEQYF. CDR3 nucleotides: TGCAGCGTTGAACTAACGGGAACAGGGCGCTACGAGCAGTACTTC.

The chain carries TRBV11-3 and TRBJ2-1, with 11 positions matching TRBD2. After removal of 5 bases from V and 3 bases from J, the junction contained 12 bases not matched to a gene. The CDR3 covers 18 residues. Germline lookup yields CDR1 SGHNT and CDR2 YENEEA. The CDR3 DNA reads TGTGCCAGCAGCGTCGGGACTAGCGGCCCAGGGCTCTACAATGAGCAGTTCTTC. Protein product: CASSVGTSGPGLYNEQFF.